This T cell receptor (beta chain) was recorded in a study of cytomegalovirus exposure and HLA in healthy donors. Primers included in the PCR were 60 Vbeta and 13 Jbeta primers. TCRdb keeps only in-frame clones here, not all; method: immunoSEQ multiplex PCR. The data hold some 99,000 clones, with approximately 80% observed a single time. The CDR3 consists of 16 residues. The V gene end was trimmed by 3 bases and the J gene end by 5 bases; junction bases not matched to a gene: 9. Germline V lookup: CDR1 SGHRS, CDR2 YFSETQ. The J gene is TRBJ2-5, the V gene TRBV5-1, with 11 nucleotides matching TRBD1. This clonotype was obtained from a woman aged 25-40 years in good health and CMV-seronegative. The sample consisted of PBMCs. The CDR3 nucleotides read TGCGCCAGCAGCTCAAATGGACAGGGGGCGCGGGAGACCCAGTACTTC. Translating it yields CASSSNGQGARETQYF.